The 18 T cell receptor beta chains reported below all come from one sample, sequenced in a study of OX40 agonist ivuxolimab in advanced cancers. The table came from immunoSEQ multiplex PCR; TCRdb's copy has only in-frame clones and leaves some out. The sample holds tens of thousands of clones; approximately 86% are singletons and the top ten take about 16%. The sequencing here drew on CD4+ or CD8+ T cells sorted from blood, taken in a trial of the OX40 agonist ivuxolimab. Receptors originate from an adult with an advanced solid tumor such as melanoma, head and neck, liver or kidney cancer.

This rearrangement joins TRBV27 to TRBJ1-6; D is perhaps TRBD1 (5 bases). This CDR3 is built from 16 residues. From germline, CDR1 is MNHEY and CDR2 SMNVEV (reference sequence). V was trimmed by 3 bases and J by 0 bases, leaving 9 bases between them. Written as DNA, the CDR3 is TGTGCCAGCAGTTTTGGGGCGATCTCCTATAATTCACCCCTCCACTTT. Translation gives CASSFGAISYNSPLHF.

The gene calls are TRBV7-3 and TRBJ2-3, with D maybe TRBD2 (9 bases). This CDR3 is 16 amino acids long. CDR1 and CDR2 from the germline V gene are SGHTA and FQGTGA. The V end was cut by 5 bases, the J end by 5 bases, with 20 bases between. The CDR3 DNA follows: TGTGCCAGCAGCCTATCTAGCGGGACAGGCAAAGATACGCAGTATTTT. Its protein product is CASSLSSGTGKDTQYF.

The chain joins TRBV7-8 to TRBJ1-1, with D maybe TRBD1 (5 bases). The CDR3 totals 14 residues. Germline V gene data show CDR1 as SGHVS and CDR2 as FQNEAQ. Trimming stripped 3 bases from V and 8 bases from J, with 16 bases between. CDR3 coding DNA: TGTGCCAGCAGCTTGCAGTCACGGGGACTAGAAGCTTTCTTT. Translating gives CASSLQSRGLEAFF.

V and J are TRBV7-2 and TRBJ2-5; 8 bases match TRBD1. Germline-derived CDR1 and CDR2 are SGHTA and FQGNSA. V lost 0 bases, J lost 5 bases, and 11 bases stayed unmatched. CDR3 length: 17 amino acids. This chain's CDR3 is CASSLAAAGGITETQYF. CDR3 DNA sequence: TGTGCCAGCAGCTTAGCGGCAGCAGGGGGCATTACGGAGACCCAGTACTTC.

The chain links TRBV10-2 to TRBJ1-1, with 8 bases aligning to TRBD1. Germline V CDR1 and CDR2: WSHSY, SAAADI. The CDR3 consists of 15 residues. With V trimmed by 10 bases and J by 1 base, 11 bases remained unmatched. For the CDR3, the DNA is TGCGCCACTACCATCGAGGGGACAGGGAACACTGAAGCTTTCTTT. It codes for CATTIEGTGNTEAFF.

The V gene is TRBV5-1, the J gene TRBJ2-1; D assignment may be TRBD1 or TRBD2 (5 bases each). CDR1 and CDR2 from the germline V gene are SGHRS and YFSETQ. The CDR3 sequence is 16 residues long. V gave up 0 bases and J gave up 4 bases, with 14 bases separating them. The CDR3 sequence: CASSLGWDRRYNEQFF. The CDR3 DNA sequence: TGCGCCAGCAGCTTGGGGTGGGACCGTCGATACAATGAGCAGTTCTTC.

The rearrangement links TRBV6-6 to TRBJ2-5; the D gene is possibly TRBD2 (5 bases). This CDR3 spans 13 amino acids. CDR1 and CDR2 from the germline V gene are MNHNY and SVGAGI (reference sequence). V was clipped by 2 bases and J by 4 bases, with 8 bases between them. The CDR3 sequence: CASSYVARETQYF. CDR3 sequence (DNA): TGTGCCAGCAGTTACGTAGCGCGAGAGACCCAGTACTTC.

V is TRBV11-3 and J is TRBJ1-2; D is undetermined. Trimming took 6 bases from V and 3 from J, leaving 23 bases between them. The germline V gene has CDR1 SGHNT and CDR2 YENEEA. CDR3 size: 17 residues. The CDR3 protein is CASSDREVRSVDYGYTF. The DNA of the CDR3 is TGTGCCAGCAGTGATCGTGAAGTTCGGAGCGTCGACTATGGCTACACCTTC.

V and J are TRBV29-1 and TRBJ2-1, with D perhaps TRBD2 (6 bases). CDR1 and CDR2 (germline): SQVTM, ANQGSEA. The CDR3 is 13 residues long. V dropped 4 bases and J dropped 0 bases, with 7 bases sitting between them. The CDR3, as DNA: TGCAGCGTTGGGACTATCTCCTACAATGAGCAGTTCTTC. This encodes CSVGTISYNEQFF.

This chain joins TRBV5-1 and TRBJ2-5; no definite D call. Trimming shortened V by 0 bases and J by 7 bases, and 10 bases separated the two germline ends. The CDR3 runs to 13 residues. Germline-derived CDR1 and CDR2 are SGHRS and YFSETQ. This chain's CDR3 is CASSLDPEGTQYF. The CDR3 DNA follows: TGCGCCAGCAGCTTGGATCCCGAAGGGACCCAGTACTTC.

This clone appeared a single time. The chain employs TRBV7-6 and TRBJ2-7; 7 nucleotides agree with TRBD1. The J segment lost 2 bases and the V segment lost 5 bases, leaving 3 bases of the junction unmatched. This CDR3 is 13 amino acids long. The V gene's germline CDR1 is SGHVS and CDR2 FNYEAQ. CDR3 DNA sequence: TGTGCCAGCAGCCCGGGACAGACCTACGAGCAGTACTTC. Translating gives CASSPGQTYEQYF.

V and J are TRBV11-2 and TRBJ1-1; 7 positions agree with TRBD1. Germline V gives CDR1 SGHAT, CDR2 FQNNGV. Losses at the gene ends were 5 bases for V and 4 bases for J; bases not matched to a gene: 7. The CDR3 has 14 residues. CDR3 nucleotide sequence: TGTGCCAGCAGCAAGACAGGGTGGGGCACTGAAGCTTTCTTT. It codes for CASSKTGWGTEAFF.

This sequence joins TRBV7-2 and TRBJ2-1; D possibly uses TRBD1 or TRBD2 (6 bases each). The germline V and J ends were trimmed by 3 bases and 3 bases, with 12 bases remaining between them. The germline gives CDR1 SGHTA, CDR2 FQGNSA. There are 15 residues in the CDR3. CDR3 amino acids: CASSLPGGRYNEQFF. CDR3 nucleotide sequence: TGTGCCAGCAGCTTGCCCGGGGGCCGCTACAATGAGCAGTTCTTC.

This sequence joins TRBV18 and TRBJ2-7; 9 bases are shared with TRBD2. This CDR3 region has 15 residues. V lost 3 bases to trimming and J lost 6 bases; unmatched junction nucleotides: 9. The germline V gene has CDR1 KGHSH and CDR2 LQKENI. The DNA for the CDR3 is TGTGCCAGCTCACCTGCTAGCGGGAAGGGACGCGAGCAGTACTTC. This codes for CASSPASGKGREQYF.

The chain is built from TRBV7-2 and TRBJ2-3, with 7 bases identical to TRBD1. V trimming: 5 bases; J trimming: 4 bases; junction bases outside the gene matches: 12. The CDR3 loop spans 16 amino acids. Germline loops: CDR1 SGHTA, CDR2 FQGNSA. The DNA of the CDR3 is TGTGCCAGCAGCACCCGACAGGGATCAAACGCAGATACGCAGTATTTT. Its protein product is CASSTRQGSNADTQYF.

J is TRBJ1-1 and V is TRBV4-1; 12 bases are shared with TRBD1. The ends lost 4 bases at V and 4 bases at J; junction bases unmatched: 13. This CDR3 has 18 residues. CDR1 and CDR2 (germline): MGHRA, YSYEKL. The CDR3 reads CASSRQPGQGARSTEAFF. The CDR3 DNA follows: TGCGCCAGCAGCCGGCAGCCGGGACAGGGGGCTCGAAGCACTGAAGCTTTCTTT.

This sequence joins TRBV11-2 and TRBJ2-7; TRBD2 matches at 8 bases. CDR1 and CDR2 from the germline V gene are SGHAT and FQNNGV. V gave up 5 bases and J gave up 6 bases; unmatched junction bases: 12. The CDR3 length is 15 residues. CDR3 bases: TGTGCCAGCAGCAAAGGGTGGGCGGGAGGAAGCGAGCAGTACTTC. Amino acids: CASSKGWAGGSEQYF.

This clone has a single count. This chain joins TRBV6-6 and TRBJ2-7; no firm D call. Looked up from germline, CDR1 is MNHNY and CDR2 is SVGAGI (reference sequence). The CDR3 has 14 residues. V was trimmed by 8 bases and J by 1 base, leaving 15 bases between them. DNA of the CDR3: TGTGCCAGCCTAGATGGGCGATCTTCCTACGAGCAGTACTTC. Encoded protein: CASLDGRSSYEQYF.